This T cell receptor gamma chain was found in a study of gammadelta T cells in human blood. This CDR3 comprises 15 residues. Per the germline V gene, CDR1 is GITISATS and CDR2 is ISYDGTV (reference sequence). Points on this clone: No antigen is known for it. This likely stems from a read error, as it lies one base from a far larger clone.

TCRdb applied CATT to the RT-PCR reads for clone calling. The sample yields over a hundred gamma-chain clones, more than 30% seen once. Study findings and constraints: Microbial exposure reportedly appeared to drive polyclonal expansion of innate gamma-delta T cells right after birth.

The rearrangement uses TRGV9 and TRGJP. Material for sequencing was Vgamma9Vdelta2 gamma-delta T cells from cord blood. This sequence was found in a newborn. CDR3 protein: CALGEVELGKKIKVF. The CDR3 bases are TGTGCCTTGGGGGAGGTAGAGTTGGGCAAAAAAATCAAGGTATTT.